Reported below is one TCR beta chain. This sample stems from a study of T cells expressing NK-cell markers. TCRdb re-called the 5' RACE reads; every CDR3 protein appears as one record, without DNA. Reported are roughly 390,000 distinct CDR3 sequences; the ten largest clones contain around 11%. Germline V gene lookup returns CDR1 MNHNS and CDR2 SASEGT. The CDR3 loop spans 16 amino acids. The V call is TRBV6-1, the J call TRBJ1-3; checking the TCRdb D call of TRBD1 is not possible without DNA. This sequence was found in a woman aged 50 to 60 in good health. Sequenced material: blood T cells: a sorted CD56 or NKG2C T cell subset, CD4+ or CD8+ T cells, or bulk PBMC T cells (not recorded which). CDR3 region: CASSVGRTSSGNTIYF.